This record covers a single T cell receptor (beta chain). Its matching antigen is unknown. The CDR3 is 15 residues long. Germline loops: CDR1 MNHEY, CDR2 SMNVEV (reference sequence). V lost 2 bases, J lost 4 bases, and 5 bases stayed unmatched. This was the immunoSEQ v3 assay. Clones were sequenced by immunoSEQ multiplex PCR, and TCRdb holds only the in-frame ones, with some missing. The sample has about 36,000 clones, around 79% seen once. The time point here: pre-treatment sample, taken before nivolumab and TIL therapy. The sample belongs to a study of TIL therapy for anti-PD-1-resistant metastatic lung cancer. The wider study: Most patients had lung adenocarcinoma; several tumors were EGFR-mutant, two ALK-rearranged; half smoked currently or formerly.

Findings and caveats of the study: TIL clonotype persistence in blood showed no apparent association with response.

V gene TRBV27 combines with J gene TRBJ2-7; 10 bases are shared with TRBD1. Specimen: blood, collected at baseline. The sequence was collected from a person between 25 and 79 years old with non-small cell lung cancer. The CDR3 loop is CASSLGDRGRYEQYF. The CDR3 DNA sequence: TGTGCCAGCAGTTTAGGGGACAGGGGTAGGTACGAGCAGTACTTC.